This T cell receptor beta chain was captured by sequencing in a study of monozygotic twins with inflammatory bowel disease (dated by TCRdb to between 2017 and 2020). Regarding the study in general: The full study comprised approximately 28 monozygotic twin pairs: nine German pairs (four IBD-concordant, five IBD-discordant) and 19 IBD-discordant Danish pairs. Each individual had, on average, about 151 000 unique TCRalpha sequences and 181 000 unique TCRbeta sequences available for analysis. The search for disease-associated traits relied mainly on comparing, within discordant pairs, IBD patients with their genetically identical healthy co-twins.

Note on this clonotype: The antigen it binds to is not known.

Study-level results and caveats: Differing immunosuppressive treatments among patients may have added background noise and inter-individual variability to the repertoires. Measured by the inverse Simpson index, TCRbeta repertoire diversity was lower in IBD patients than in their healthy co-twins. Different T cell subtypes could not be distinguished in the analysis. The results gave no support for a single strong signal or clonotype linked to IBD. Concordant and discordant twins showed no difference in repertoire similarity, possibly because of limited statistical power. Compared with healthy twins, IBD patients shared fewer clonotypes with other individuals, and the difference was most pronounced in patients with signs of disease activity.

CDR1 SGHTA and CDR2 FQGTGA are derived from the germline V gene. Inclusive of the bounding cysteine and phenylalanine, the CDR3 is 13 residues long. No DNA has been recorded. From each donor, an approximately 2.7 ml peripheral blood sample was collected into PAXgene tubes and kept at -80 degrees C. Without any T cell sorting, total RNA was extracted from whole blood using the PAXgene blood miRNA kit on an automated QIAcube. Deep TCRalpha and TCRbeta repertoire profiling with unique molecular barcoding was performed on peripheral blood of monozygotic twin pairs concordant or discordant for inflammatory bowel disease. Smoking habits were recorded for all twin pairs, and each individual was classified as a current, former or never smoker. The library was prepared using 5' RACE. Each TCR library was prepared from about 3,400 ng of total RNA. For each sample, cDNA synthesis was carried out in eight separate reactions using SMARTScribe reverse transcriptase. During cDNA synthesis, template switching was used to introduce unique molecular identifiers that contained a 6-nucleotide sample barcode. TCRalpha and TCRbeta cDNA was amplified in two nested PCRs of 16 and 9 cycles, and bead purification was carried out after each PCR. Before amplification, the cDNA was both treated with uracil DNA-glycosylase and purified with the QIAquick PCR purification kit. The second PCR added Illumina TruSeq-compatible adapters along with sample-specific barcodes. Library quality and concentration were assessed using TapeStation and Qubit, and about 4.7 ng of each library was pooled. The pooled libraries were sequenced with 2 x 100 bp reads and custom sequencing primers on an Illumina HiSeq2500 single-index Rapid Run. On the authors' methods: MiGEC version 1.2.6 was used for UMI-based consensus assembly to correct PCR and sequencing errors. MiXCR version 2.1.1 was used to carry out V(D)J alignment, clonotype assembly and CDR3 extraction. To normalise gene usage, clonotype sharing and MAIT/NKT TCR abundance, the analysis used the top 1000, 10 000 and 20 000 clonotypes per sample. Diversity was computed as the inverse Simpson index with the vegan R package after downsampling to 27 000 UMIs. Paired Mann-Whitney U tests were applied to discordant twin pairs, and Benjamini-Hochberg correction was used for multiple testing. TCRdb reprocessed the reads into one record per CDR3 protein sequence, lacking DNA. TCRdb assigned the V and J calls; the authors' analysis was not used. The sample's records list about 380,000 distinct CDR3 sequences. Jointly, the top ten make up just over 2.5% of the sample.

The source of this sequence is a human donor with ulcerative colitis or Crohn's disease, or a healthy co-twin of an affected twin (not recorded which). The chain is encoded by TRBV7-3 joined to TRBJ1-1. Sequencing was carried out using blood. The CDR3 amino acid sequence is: CASSLFSNTEAFF.